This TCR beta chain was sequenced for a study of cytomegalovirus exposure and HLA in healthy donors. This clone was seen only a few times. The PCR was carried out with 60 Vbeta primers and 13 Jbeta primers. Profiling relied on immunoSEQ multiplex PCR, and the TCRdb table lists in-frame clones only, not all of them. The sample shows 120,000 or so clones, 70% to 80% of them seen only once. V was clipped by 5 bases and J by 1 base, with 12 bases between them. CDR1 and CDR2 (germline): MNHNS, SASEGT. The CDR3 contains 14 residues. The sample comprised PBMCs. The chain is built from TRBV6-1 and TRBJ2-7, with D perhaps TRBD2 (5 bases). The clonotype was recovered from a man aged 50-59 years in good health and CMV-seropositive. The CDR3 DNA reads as TGTGCCAGCAGTCCGAGACGCGGGTCCTACGAGCAGTACTTC. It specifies CASSPRRGSYEQYF.